The present T cell receptor (beta chain) was sequenced within a study of T-cell reconstitution after alpha-beta-depleted transplantation in children. V lost 6 bases and J 5 bases, leaving 16 bases between the germline ends. The CDR3 contains 14 residues. The germline V gene has CDR1 ENHRY and CDR2 SYGVKD. This clonotype showed up just a few times. Unique molecular identifiers were built into the TCRbeta library. TCRdb re-called the PCR reads with MiXCR, one entry per CDR3 protein. The sample holds around 300,000 distinct CDR3 sequences, 11% seen once. This clonotype was obtained from a male patient aged 2-10 years who had a stem cell transplant for chronic granulomatous disease, so the T cells may come from the graft donor. The chain employs TRBV10-3 and TRBJ2-5; a possible D gene is TRBD1 (5 bases). The sequenced sample was peripheral blood, obtained 180 days after TCRalphabeta/CD19-depleted stem cell transplant. CDR3 DNA: TGTGCCATCAGCCTAAATAGGGGTTCGGAGACCCAGTACTTC. Amino acids: CAISLNRGSETQYF.